This T cell receptor (beta chain) originates from a study of T cells after yellow fever vaccination. General observations from the study: Clones that expanded after primary vaccination mostly reappeared after the booster (approximately 96% CD4, 80% to 90% CD8). The secondary response showed a weaker magnitude and a faster peak, day 5 versus 15.

In its sample, this clonotype was seen many times. Its antigen is not identified. CDR3 length: 13 residues. Germline CDR1 and CDR2: SEHNR and FQNEAQ (reference sequence). The V gene lost 5 bases and the J gene lost 8 bases, with 15 bases spanning the gap. Template switching with 5'RACE generated the TCR cDNA and added a universal primer site and UMIs. TCRdb re-called the 5' RACE reads through MiXCR, storing one row per CDR3 protein. This sample yields about 74,000 distinct CDR3 sequences, of which more than 5.5% are seen a single time; roughly a third belongs to the top ten. The sequenced sample was CD8+ T cells sorted from PBMCs, obtained about 5 days after the first yellow fever vaccination. The origin of this receptor is a man younger than 30 who received the YFV17D yellow fever vaccine. V gene TRBV7-9 combines with J gene TRBJ1-2; TRBD1 might be the D (5 bases). CDR3 sequence (DNA): TGTGCCAGCAGCGGCGCGGGGGTAGCGGGCTACACCTTC. It yields the protein CASSGAGVAGYTF.